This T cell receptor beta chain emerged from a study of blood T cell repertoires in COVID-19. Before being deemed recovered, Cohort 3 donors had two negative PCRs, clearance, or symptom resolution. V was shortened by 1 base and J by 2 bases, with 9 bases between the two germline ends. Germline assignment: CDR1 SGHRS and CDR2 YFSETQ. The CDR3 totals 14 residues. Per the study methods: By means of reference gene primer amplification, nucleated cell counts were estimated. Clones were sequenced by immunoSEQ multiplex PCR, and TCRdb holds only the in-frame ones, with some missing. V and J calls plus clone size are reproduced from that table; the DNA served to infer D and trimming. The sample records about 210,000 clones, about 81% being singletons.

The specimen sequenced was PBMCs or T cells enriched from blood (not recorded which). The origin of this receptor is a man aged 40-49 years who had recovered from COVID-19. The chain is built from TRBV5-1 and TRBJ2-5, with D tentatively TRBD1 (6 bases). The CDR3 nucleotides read TGCGCCAGCAGCTTGCGACAGGTTCAAGAGACCCAGTACTTC. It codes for CASSLRQVQETQYF.